This entry lists 15 T cell receptor beta chains sequenced from one sample in a study of identical twins listed by TCRdb under 2016. The receptor library was made with 5' RACE. For sequencing, an Illumina HiSeq 2000 was employed. TCRdb trimmed the raw reads at Q25, called clones with MiXCR and kept productive beta chains. One record per CDR3 amino acid sequence lists the most common genes and DNA. The sample has some 900,000 distinct CDR3 sequences on record, roughly an eighth of them singletons. Of the sample, around 1.5% falls within the top ten clones. This same sample was also taken into another study, of yellow fever vaccine responses in identical twins.

Sequenced material: PBMCs. These receptors came from a woman under 30 in good health.

V and J are TRBV11-1 and TRBJ2-3; the D gene is possibly TRBD1 (6 bases). This CDR3 is 16 amino acids long. The V end was cut by 0 bases, the J end by 3 bases, with 13 bases between. In germline, CDR1 is SGHAT, CDR2 FQDESV (reference sequence). The CDR3 loop is CASSLALGRGTDTQYF. The CDR3 DNA is TGTGCCAGCAGCTTAGCGCTAGGCAGGGGAACAGATACGCAGTATTTT. The full variable domain, with the rest looked up from reference TRBV11-1 and TRBJ2-3, is EAEVAQSPRYKITEKSQAVAFWCDPISGHATLYWYRQILGQGPELLVQFQDESVVDDSQLPKDRFSAERLKGVDSTLKIQPAELGDSAMYLCASSLALGRGTDTQYFGPGTRLTVL.

This clonotype was seen only a few times. The chain joins TRBV12-3 or TRBV12-4 to TRBJ1-1; D remains unclear. Trimming left V 3 bases short and J 5 bases short, with 13 bases between. The CDR3 spans 14 residues. The CDR3 is CASSFVSVGTEAFF. The CDR3 DNA follows: TGTGCCAGCAGTTTTGTGTCGGTAGGGACTGAAGCTTTCTTT.

Concerning this clonotype: The junction departs from the called germline gene at one end, perhaps through a read error. The chain joins TRBV5-1 to TRBJ2-2; 7 nucleotides match TRBD2. Per germline, CDR1 SGHRS and CDR2 YFSETQ. CDR3 size: 15 residues. The CDR3 spells CASSLGGSGDGELFF. CDR3 nucleotide sequence: TGCGCCAGCAGCTTGGGCGGGAGCGGTGACGGGGAGCTTTTTTTT. The variable domain in full, with the rest retrieved from reference TRBV5-1 and TRBJ2-2, is KAGVTQTPRYLIKTRGQQVTLSCSPISGHRSVSWYQQTPGQGLQFLFEYFSETQRNKGNFPGRFSGRQFSNSRSEMNVSTLELGDSALYLCASSLGGSGDGELFFGEGSRLTVL.

The CDR3 DNA follows: TGTGCCAGCAGCAAGGGGCGAGCGGGAACAGATACGCAGTATTTT. It specifies CASSKGRAGTDTQYF. The chain uses TRBV9 and TRBJ2-3; 7 nucleotides match TRBD2. The germline V gene encodes CDR1 SGDLS and CDR2 YYNGEE. Unmatched junction bases numbered 8, after V lost 4 bases and J lost 3 bases. CDR3 length: 15 amino acids.

There are a few counts of this clonotype. V usage is TRBV6-5 and J usage is TRBJ1-6; TRBD1 is a possible D gene (6 bases). This CDR3 region has 16 residues. Between the trimmed V and J ends, which lost 2 bases and 9 bases, there was a span of 17 bases. The V gene's germline CDR1 is MNHEY and CDR2 SVGAGI. The CDR3 protein is CASSYKNQGRISPLHF. The CDR3 DNA reads TGTGCCAGCAGTTACAAAAATCAGGGGCGGATTTCACCCCTCCACTTT.

This chain connects TRBV7-3 to TRBJ2-1; TRBD2 is a possible D gene (6 bases). Germline CDR1 is SGHTA and CDR2 is FQGTGA. Trimming left V 2 bases short and J 8 bases short, with 19 bases between. CDR3 length: 16 residues. CDR3 residues: CASSLYGGTQHDEQFF. In DNA, the CDR3 is TGTGCCAGCAGCTTATATGGCGGGACCCAACATGATGAGCAGTTCTTC.

Concerning this clonotype: This clone may be a read error of a much larger clone one base away. V and J are TRBV29-1 and TRBJ1-4; 9 bases agree with TRBD1. The germline V gene encodes CDR1 SQVTM and CDR2 ANQGSEA. The CDR3 spans 13 residues. CDR3 bases: TGCAACGTTGGGACAGGGTCCAATGAAAAACTGTTTTTT. Amino acids: CNVGTGSNEKLFF.

The genes are TRBV12-3 or TRBV12-4 and TRBJ1-6; D is ambiguous. CDR3 length equals 13 residues. V lost 7 bases and J 9 bases, leaving 13 bases between the germline ends. CDR3 nucleotide sequence: TGTGCCAGCATTCGCTACAAGGGTTCACCCCTCCACTTT. Residues: CASIRYKGSPLHF.

This clonotype came up many times. V and J are TRBV20-1 and TRBJ1-5; the D is unclear. The CDR3 has 14 amino acids. V lost 0 bases and J lost 4, with 10 bases in between. Per germline, CDR1 DFQATT and CDR2 SNEGSKA (reference sequence). This CDR3 is CSARDQEENQPQHF. Here the CDR3 DNA reads TGCAGTGCTAGAGATCAGGAAGAAAATCAGCCCCAGCATTTT.

This clonotype was picked up a small number of times. The chain links TRBV20-1 to TRBJ2-5; 10 bases fit TRBD1. This CDR3 is built from 14 residues. V shed 5 bases, J shed 2 bases, and the junction held 5 bases outside the gene matches. Looked up from germline, CDR1 is DFQATT and CDR2 is SNEGSKA (reference sequence). The CDR3 spells CSARRTGGQETQYF. The CDR3 nucleotides read TGCAGTGCTCGAAGGACAGGGGGACAAGAGACCCAGTACTTC.

This clonotype has more than one count but fewer than ten. The chain couples TRBV11-2 to TRBJ2-7; no definite D call. The CDR3 is 13 amino acids. Germline values: CDR1 SGHAT, CDR2 FQNNGV. Trimming pared 10 bases from V and 0 bases from J, leaving 13 bases between. DNA of the CDR3: TGTGCCACCACTCACCCCCACTCCTACGAGCAGTACTTC. As protein: CATTHPHSYEQYF.

V usage is TRBV4-2 and J usage is TRBJ1-5; 7 bases map to TRBD1. V was pared by 4 bases and J by 1 base, with 7 bases of the junction left unmatched. The length of the CDR3 is 16 residues. The germline V gene encodes CDR1 LGHNA and CDR2 YNFKEQ. CDR3 sequence reads: CASSPGTDLSNQPQHF. The CDR3 nucleotides read TGTGCCAGCAGCCCGGGGACAGATTTAAGCAATCAGCCCCAGCATTTT.

This clonotype was observed a few times. V and J are TRBV6-1 and TRBJ1-2; 11 bases map to TRBD1. Looked up from germline, CDR1 is MNHNS and CDR2 is SASEGT. V shed 6 bases, J shed 2 bases, and the junction held 5 bases outside the gene matches. The CDR3 is 15 residues long. CDR3 region: CASSGQGAVNYGYTF. In nucleotides, the CDR3 is TGTGCCAGCAGCGGACAGGGGGCTGTCAACTATGGCTACACCTTC.

This clonotype occurred a few times. V gene TRBV20-1 combines with J gene TRBJ2-2, with 8 positions matching TRBD2. Germline V gene data show CDR1 as DFQATT and CDR2 as SNEGSKA (reference sequence). The length of the CDR3 is 15 residues. V gave up 1 base and J gave up 7 bases; unmatched junction bases: 8. The CDR3: CSARGQAGAFGELFF. The DNA for the CDR3 is TGCAGTGCTAGAGGGCAAGCGGGAGCGTTCGGGGAGCTGTTTTTT.

The chain is built from TRBV12-3 or TRBV12-4 and TRBJ2-1, with D perhaps given as TRBD1 or TRBD2 (5 bases each). V was shortened by 4 bases and J by 12 bases, with 22 bases between the two germline ends. The CDR3 totals 15 residues. As DNA, the CDR3 is TGTGCCAGCAGTTACCCGTCCATTGGGGCGGGCGGGCAGTTCTTC. Protein: CASSYPSIGAGGQFF.